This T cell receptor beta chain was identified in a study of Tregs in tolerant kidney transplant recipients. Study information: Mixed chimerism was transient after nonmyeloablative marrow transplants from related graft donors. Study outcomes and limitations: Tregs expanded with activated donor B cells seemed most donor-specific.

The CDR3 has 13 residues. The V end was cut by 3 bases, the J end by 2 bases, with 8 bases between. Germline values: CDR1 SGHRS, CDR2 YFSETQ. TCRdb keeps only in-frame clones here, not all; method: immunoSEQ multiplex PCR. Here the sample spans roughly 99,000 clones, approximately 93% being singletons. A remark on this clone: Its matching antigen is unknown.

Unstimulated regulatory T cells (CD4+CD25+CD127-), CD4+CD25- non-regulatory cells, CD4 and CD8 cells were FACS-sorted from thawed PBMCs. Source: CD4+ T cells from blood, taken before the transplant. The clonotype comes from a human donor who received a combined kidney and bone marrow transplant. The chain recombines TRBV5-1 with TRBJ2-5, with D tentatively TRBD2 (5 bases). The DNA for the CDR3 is TGCGCCAGCAGCTCCGGGGAACAAGAGACCCAGTACTTC. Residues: CASSSGEQETQYF.